The text below deals with one TCR beta chain. The target antigen is unknown. The data belong to a study of cytotoxic CD8 clonotypes in ibrutinib-treated CLL. Depths of 1 in 200,000 to 1 in 1 million T cells were the sequencing target. Here immunoSEQ multiplex PCR was the method, and the copy in TCRdb shows in-frame clones only, minus some. The table shows about 24,000 clones, with just under 80% occurring only once. Notes on the study in general: Sustained-remission and progressing patients had different sampling times. Clonality rose at ibrutinib response and fell back toward baseline at progression.

The source was PBMCs, collected before ibrutinib treatment. The TCR sequence derives from a human donor with chronic lymphocytic leukemia.

CDR3 in DNA: TGTGCCAGTACCATGATCCGTACTAGCGGGAGATGGAGGGGAGAGACCCAGTACTTC. It translates to CASTMIRTSGRWRGETQYF. This chain uses TRBV19 with TRBJ2-5; 11 bases line up with TRBD2. This CDR3 has 19 amino acids. Per the germline V gene, CDR1 is LNHDA and CDR2 is SQIVND (reference sequence). J gave up 4 bases and V 7 bases, and 20 bases lay outside the gene matches.